Listed below are T cell receptor beta chains from one sample, sequenced in a study of cytomegalovirus exposure and HLA in healthy donors. Assay used: immunoSEQ multiplex PCR; TCRdb lists only in-frame clones, some missing. The data hold about 330,000 clones, with 86% observed a single time. Input material: PBMCs. The receptors originated from a woman younger than 30 in good health and CMV-seronegative. CDR3s include the opening cysteine and the closing phenylalanine or tryptophan. The order of the fields is D gene, V gene, clone size, J gene, CDR3 protein, CDR3 DNA. The D gene is left open where the match is weak. Expanded clones are given a class, and other clones once, few, many or no size at all.

>TRBD1|TRBV9|.|TRBJ1-1
CASSEGQTNTEAFF
TGTGCCAGCAGCGAGGGACAGACAAACACTGAAGCTTTCTTT
>.|TRBV21-1|.|TRBJ1-2
CASSKGRIANYGYTF
TGTGCCAGCAGCAAAGGGAGGATTGCTAACTATGGCTACACCTTC
>TRBD1|TRBV29-1|.|TRBJ1-1
CSVGRDSALNTEAFF
TGCAGCGTTGGCCGGGACAGTGCCCTGAACACTGAAGCTTTCTTT
>TRBD2|TRBV4-3|.|TRBJ2-7
CASSQASGRGPYEQYF
TGCGCCAGCAGCCAAGCAAGCGGGAGGGGCCCCTACGAGCAGTACTTC
>.|TRBV5-4|.|TRBJ2-5
CASSSGQIQETQYF
TGTGCCAGCAGCTCAGGACAGATTCAAGAGACCCAGTACTTC
>TRBD1|TRBV9|once|TRBJ1-2
CASSVSGELTGARGYTF
TGTGCCAGCAGCGTAAGTGGGGAACTGACAGGGGCACGTGGCTACACCTTC
>.|TRBV9|.|TRBJ1-2
CASSVAPGANYGYTF
TGTGCCAGCAGCGTAGCGCCAGGGGCGAACTATGGCTACACCTTC
>.|TRBV19|.|TRBJ2-6
CASSEWRSSGANVLTF
TGTGCCAGTAGCGAATGGAGGAGCTCTGGGGCCAACGTCCTGACTTTC
>TRBD2|TRBV2|.|TRBJ2-2
CASSGLAGDLGELFF
TGTGCCAGCAGTGGACTAGCGGGAGACCTCGGGGAGCTGTTTTTT
>.|TRBV6-1|.|TRBJ2-3
CASRLGASTDTQYF
TGTGCCAGCAGATTGGGGGCTAGCACAGATACGCAGTATTTT